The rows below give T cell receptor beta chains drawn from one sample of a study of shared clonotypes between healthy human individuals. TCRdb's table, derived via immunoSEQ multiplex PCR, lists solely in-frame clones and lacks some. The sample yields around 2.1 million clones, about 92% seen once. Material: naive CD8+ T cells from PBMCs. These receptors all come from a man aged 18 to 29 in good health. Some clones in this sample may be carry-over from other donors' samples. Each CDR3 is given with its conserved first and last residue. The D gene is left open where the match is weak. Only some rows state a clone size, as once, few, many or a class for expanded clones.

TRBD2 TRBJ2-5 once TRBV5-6 CASSQGLAEGVQETQYF TGTGCCAGCAGCCAGGGACTAGCGGAGGGAGTCCAAGAGACCCAGTACTTC
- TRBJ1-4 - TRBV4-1 CASSQDWGSNEKLFF TGCGCCAGCAGCCAAGACTGGGGCTCTAATGAAAAACTGTTTTTT
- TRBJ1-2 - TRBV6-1 CASDPGQAYGYTF TGTGCCAGCGACCCGGGACAAGCATATGGCTACACCTTC
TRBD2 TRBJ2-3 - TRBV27 CASRPGLASDTQYF TGTGCCAGCAGGCCGGGACTAGCATCAGATACGCAGTATTTT
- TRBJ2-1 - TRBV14 CASSQGLSEQFF TGTGCCAGCAGCCAAGGTCTGTCGGAGCAGTTCTTC
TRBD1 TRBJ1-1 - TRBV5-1 CASSTRTGVNTEAFF TGCGCCAGCAGCACCCGGACAGGAGTGAACACTGAAGCTTTCTTT
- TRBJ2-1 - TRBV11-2 CASSLVPGDEQFF TGTGCCAGCAGCTTAGTTCCGGGAGATGAGCAGTTCTTC
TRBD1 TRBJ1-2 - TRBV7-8 CASSPQGGHYGYTF TGTGCCAGCAGCCCACAGGGGGGGCACTATGGCTACACCTTC
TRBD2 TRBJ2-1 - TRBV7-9 CASSLRLAGDDEQFF TGTGCCAGCAGCTTAAGGCTAGCGGGAGACGATGAGCAGTTCTTC
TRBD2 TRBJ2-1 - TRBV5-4 CASSSRDYLYNEQFF TGTGCCAGCAGCTCCCGGGACTACCTTTACAATGAGCAGTTCTTC
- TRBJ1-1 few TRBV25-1 CASSMNTEAFF TGTGCCAGCAGTATGAACACTGAAGCTTTCTTT
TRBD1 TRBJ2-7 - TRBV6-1 CASSERTGQAYEQYF TGTGCCAGCAGTGAGCGGACAGGGCAGGCCTACGAGCAGTACTTC
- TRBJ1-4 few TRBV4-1 CASSQGGPVEKLFF TGCGCCAGCAGCCAAGGGGGGCCAGTTGAAAAACTGTTTTTT
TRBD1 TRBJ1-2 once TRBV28 CASTIRGRGQSYGYTF TGTGCCAGCACCATCAGGGGGCGCGGACAAAGCTATGGCTACACCTTC
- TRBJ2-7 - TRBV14 CASSHWDKGIPYEQYF TGTGCCAGCAGTCATTGGGACAAGGGGATCCCCTACGAGCAGTACTTC
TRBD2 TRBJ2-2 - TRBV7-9 CASRTSGPTGELFF TGTGCCAGCAGGACTAGCGGGCCCACCGGGGAGCTGTTTTTT
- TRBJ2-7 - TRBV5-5 CASSRGAPGPRSYEQYF TGTGCCAGCAGCCGAGGGGCCCCCGGGCCCCGCTCCTACGAGCAGTACTTC
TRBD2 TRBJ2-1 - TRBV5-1 CASSNYRAFGPVAGGNEQFF TGCGCCAGCAGCAACTACCGGGCCTTCGGGCCGGTAGCGGGAGGGAATGAGCAGTTCTTC
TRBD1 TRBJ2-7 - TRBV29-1 CSVSPGQNPYEQYF TGCAGCGTTTCTCCGGGACAGAACCCCTACGAGCAGTACTTC
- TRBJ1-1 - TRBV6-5 CASETVGEAFF TGTGCCAGCGAGACGGTAGGGGAAGCTTTCTTT
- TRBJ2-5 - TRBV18 CASSPPVGRTQYF TGTGCCAGCTCACCACCGGTCGGACGGACCCAGTACTTC
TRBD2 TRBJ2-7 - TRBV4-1 CASSQEGAGDSYEQYF TGCGCCAGCAGCCAAGAAGGGGCGGGGGACTCCTACGAGCAGTACTTC
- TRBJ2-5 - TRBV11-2 CASSLVGLVETQYF TGTGCCAGCAGCTTAGTGGGACTGGTAGAGACCCAGTACTTC
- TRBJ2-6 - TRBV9 CASRGWRSGVRANVLTF TGTGCCAGCAGAGGATGGCGGTCCGGAGTTAGGGCCAACGTCCTGACTTTC
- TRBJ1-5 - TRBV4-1 CASSPLWGANQPQHF TGCGCCAGCAGCCCTTTATGGGGGGCCAATCAGCCCCAGCATTTT
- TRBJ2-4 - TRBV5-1 CASSGGWRNIQYF TGCGCCAGCAGCGGGGGATGGAGAAACATTCAGTACTTC
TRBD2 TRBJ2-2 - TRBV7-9 CASSSISGLASGELFF TGTGCCAGCAGCTCGATCTCGGGACTAGCGTCCGGGGAGCTGTTTTTT
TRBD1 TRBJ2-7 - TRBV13 CASSSRAGTGHYEQYF TGTGCCAGCAGCTCGCGGGCCGGGACAGGGCACTACGAGCAGTACTTC
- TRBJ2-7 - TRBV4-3 CASSQGSGSSYEQYF TGCGCCAGCAGCCAAGGTAGCGGAAGCTCCTACGAGCAGTACTTC
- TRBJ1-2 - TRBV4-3 CASSQDSSPGYGYTF TGCGCCAGCAGCCAAGATTCATCCCCCGGCTATGGCTACACCTTC
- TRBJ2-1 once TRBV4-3 CASSQDYWNYNEQFF TGCGCCAGCAGCCAAGATTATTGGAACTACAATGAGCAGTTCTTC
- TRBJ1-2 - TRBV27 CASSLLRAGYGYTF TGTGCCAGCAGTTTACTTCGGGCAGGGTATGGCTACACCTTC
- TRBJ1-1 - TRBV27 CASSEHPGYEAFF TGTGCCAGTTCTGAACATCCGGGATATGAAGCTTTCTTT
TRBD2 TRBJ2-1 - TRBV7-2 CASSFPLAGVIVDEQFF TGTGCCAGCAGCTTTCCCCTAGCGGGAGTAATTGTCGATGAGCAGTTCTTC